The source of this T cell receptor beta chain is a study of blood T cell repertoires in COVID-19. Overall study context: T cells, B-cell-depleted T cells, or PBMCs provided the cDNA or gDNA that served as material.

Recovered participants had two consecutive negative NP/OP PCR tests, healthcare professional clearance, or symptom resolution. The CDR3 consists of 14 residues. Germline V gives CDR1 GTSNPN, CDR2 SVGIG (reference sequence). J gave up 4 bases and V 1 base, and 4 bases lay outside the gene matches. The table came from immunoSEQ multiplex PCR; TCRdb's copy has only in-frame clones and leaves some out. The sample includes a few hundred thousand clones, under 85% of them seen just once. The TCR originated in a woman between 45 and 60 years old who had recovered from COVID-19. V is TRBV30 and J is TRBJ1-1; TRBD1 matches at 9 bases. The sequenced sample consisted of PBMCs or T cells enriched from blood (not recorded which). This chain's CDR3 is CAWSGDRVGTEAFF. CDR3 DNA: TGTGCCTGGAGTGGGGACAGGGTAGGCACTGAAGCTTTCTTT.